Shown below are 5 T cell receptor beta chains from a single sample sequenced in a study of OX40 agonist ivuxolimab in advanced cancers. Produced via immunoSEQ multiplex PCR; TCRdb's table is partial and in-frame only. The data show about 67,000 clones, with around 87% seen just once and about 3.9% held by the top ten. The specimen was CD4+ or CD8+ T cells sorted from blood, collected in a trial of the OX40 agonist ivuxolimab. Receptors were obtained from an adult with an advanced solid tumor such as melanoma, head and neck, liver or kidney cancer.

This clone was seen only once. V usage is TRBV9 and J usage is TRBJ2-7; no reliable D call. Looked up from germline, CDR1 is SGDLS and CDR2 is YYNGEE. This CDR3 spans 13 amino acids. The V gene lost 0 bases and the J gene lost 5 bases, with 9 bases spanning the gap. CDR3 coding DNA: TGTGCCAGCAGCGTAGGGGTCCTTAACGAGCAGTACTTC. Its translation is CASSVGVLNEQYF.

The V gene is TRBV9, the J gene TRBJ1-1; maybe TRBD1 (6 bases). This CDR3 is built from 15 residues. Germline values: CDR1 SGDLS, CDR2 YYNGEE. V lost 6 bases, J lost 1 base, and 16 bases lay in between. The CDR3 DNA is TGTGCCAGCACCCCCCCAGGGGTCGGGAACACTGAAGCTTTCTTT. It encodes CASTPPGVGNTEAFF. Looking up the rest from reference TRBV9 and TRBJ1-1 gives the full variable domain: DSGVTQTPKHLITATGQRVTLRCSPRSGDLSVYWYQQSLDQGLQFLIQYYNGEERAKGNILERFSAQQFPDLHSELNLSSLELGDSALYFCASTPPGVGNTEAFFGQGTRLTVV.

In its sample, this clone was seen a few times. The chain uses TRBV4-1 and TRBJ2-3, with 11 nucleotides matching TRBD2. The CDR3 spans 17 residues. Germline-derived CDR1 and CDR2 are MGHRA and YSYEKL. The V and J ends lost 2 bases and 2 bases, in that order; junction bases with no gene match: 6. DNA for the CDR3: TGCGCCAGCAGCCAACTCCTGACTAGCGGGATCACAGATACGCAGTATTTT. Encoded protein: CASSQLLTSGITDTQYF.

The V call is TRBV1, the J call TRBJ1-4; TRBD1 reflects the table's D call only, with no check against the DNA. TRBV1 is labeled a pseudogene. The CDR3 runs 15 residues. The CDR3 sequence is CTSSRKGVSTEKLFF. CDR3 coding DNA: TGCACCAGCAGCCGGAAAGGGGTTTCTACTGAAAAACTGTTTTTT.

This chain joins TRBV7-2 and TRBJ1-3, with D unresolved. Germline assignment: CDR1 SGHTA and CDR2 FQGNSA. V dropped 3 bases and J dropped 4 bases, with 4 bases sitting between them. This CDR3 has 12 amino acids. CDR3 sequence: CASSFRGNTIYF. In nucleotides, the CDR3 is TGTGCCAGCAGCTTCAGGGGAAACACCATATATTTT.